A single sample is the source of the 28 T cell receptor beta chains below, sequenced in a study of blood T cells in healthy people across ages. Primed by a sample-barcoded 5' primer and a J-beta primer mix, a second PCR proceeded for about 6 to 12 cycles. TCRdb re-derived calls from the 5' RACE reads in MiXCR, one entry per CDR3 protein. The sample lists hundreds of thousands of distinct CDR3 sequences; 58% were seen once. Specimen: blood. These TCRs come from a man aged 60 to 69 in good health.

The CDR3 sequence: CASSLGLWDQPQHF. The CDR3 DNA reads TGTGCCAGCAGCCTCGGGCTGTGGGATCAGCCCCAGCATTTT. The chain combines TRBV7-9 with TRBJ1-5; unclear D gene. This CDR3 spans 14 amino acids. Germline V gene lookup returns CDR1 SEHNR and CDR2 FQNEAQ (reference sequence). Trimming took 5 bases from V and 5 from J, leaving 13 bases between them.

The CDR3 reads CASSFQGTQETQYF. The CDR3 DNA reads as TGCGCCAGCAGCTTCCAGGGTACCCAAGAGACCCAGTACTTC. This sequence joins TRBV5-1 and TRBJ2-5, with D tentatively TRBD1 (5 bases). V lost 2 bases, J lost 1 base, and 9 bases lay in between. This CDR3 spans 14 amino acids. Germline CDR1 and CDR2: SGHRS and YFSETQ.

The chain couples TRBV12-3 or TRBV12-4 to TRBJ2-1; a possible D gene is TRBD1 (5 bases). Trimming took 5 bases from V and 5 from J, leaving 10 bases between them. The CDR3 has 13 amino acids. The DNA for the CDR3 is TGTGCCAGCAGTCCGGACACAGACAATGAGCAGTTCTTC. Translation: CASSPDTDNEQFF.

The chain carries TRBV2 and TRBJ1-4; D may be TRBD1 (6 bases). The germline V and J ends were trimmed by 5 bases and 7 bases, with 23 bases remaining between them. CDR1 is SNHLY, CDR2 FYNNEI, per germline. CDR3 size: 17 residues. CDR3 sequence (DNA): TGTGCCAGCAGTCGGTTTGCGGGGGGCCCGAGGAGTGAAAAACTGTTTTTT. Protein product: CASSRFAGGPRSEKLFF.

J is TRBJ1-1 and V is TRBV7-8; the D is unclear. From germline, CDR1 is SGHVS and CDR2 FQNEAQ. CDR3 length: 14 residues. Trimming shortened V by 1 base and J by 1 base, and 7 bases separated the two germline ends. CDR3 sequence (DNA): TGTGCCAGCAGCTTAGATTCCTCGAACACTGAAGCTTTCTTT. It specifies CASSLDSSNTEAFF.

This clonotype was counted a single time. The CDR3 loop reads CASSALAGGPLFPYEQFF. CDR3 in DNA: TGTGCCAGCAGTGCACTAGCGGGGGGCCCTCTTTTCCCATATGAGCAGTTCTTC. The chain joins TRBV6-1 to TRBJ2-1; TRBD2 matches at 12 bases. The V and J ends lost 4 bases and 8 bases, in that order; junction bases with no gene match: 15. The CDR3 extends over 18 amino acids. Germline V gene data show CDR1 as MNHNS and CDR2 as SASEGT.

This chain uses TRBV5-1 with TRBJ2-3; the D gene is possibly TRBD2 (5 bases). The CDR3 is 15 residues long. V lost 0 bases to trimming and J lost 2 bases, with 10 bases between them. Germline V CDR1 and CDR2: SGHRS, YFSETQ. CDR3 sequence reads: CASSLAADHTDTQYF. DNA of the CDR3: TGCGCCAGCAGCTTGGCAGCGGACCACACAGATACGCAGTATTTT.

In its sample, this clonotype was seen once. The chain uses TRBV14 and TRBJ2-3; a possible D gene is TRBD1 (5 bases). With 2 bases removed from V and 6 bases from J, the gap between germline ends came to 12 bases. CDR3 length: 14 amino acids. Germline values: CDR1 SGHDN, CDR2 FVKESK. For the CDR3, the DNA is TGTGCCAGCAGCCAATCCAGGGTGGTCGATACGCAGTATTTT. It specifies CASSQSRVVDTQYF.

The genes are TRBV29-1 and TRBJ2-5, with D perhaps TRBD1 or TRBD2 (6 bases each). V lost 6 bases and J 11 bases, leaving 25 bases between the germline ends. Looked up from germline, CDR1 is SQVTM and CDR2 is ANQGSEA. The CDR3 consists of 14 residues. The CDR3 region is CSVEGDALNNEQYF. The CDR3 nucleotides are TGCAGCGTGGAGGGGGACGCCCTCAACAATGAGCAGTACTTC.

This clonotype has more than one count but fewer than ten. The genes are TRBV20-1 and TRBJ2-1, with 8 bases lining up with TRBD2. V shed 0 bases and J 7 bases; nucleotides not matched to a gene: 5. CDR3 size: 14 residues. Germline CDR1 is DFQATT and CDR2 is SNEGSKA (reference sequence). CDR3: CSARDGTRMNEQFF. CDR3 in DNA: TGCAGTGCTAGAGATGGGACTAGAATGAATGAGCAGTTCTTC.

This rearrangement joins TRBV12-3 or TRBV12-4 to TRBJ1-2; the D gene is possibly TRBD1 (6 bases). V lost 6 bases to trimming and J lost 9 bases, with 20 bases between them. The CDR3 spans 14 residues. In nucleotides, the CDR3 is TGTGCCAGCAGCTCCGGGACGGGGGCCGGGAGCTACACCTTC. It translates to CASSSGTGAGSYTF.

This chain connects TRBV5-1 to TRBJ1-1; TRBD1 matches 7 bases. The germline CDR1 and CDR2 sequences are SGHRS and YFSETQ. The CDR3 has 15 residues. The V and J ends lost 1 base and 4 bases, in that order; junction bases with no gene match: 7. The CDR3 DNA follows: TGCGCCAGCAGCTTGTCCCAGGGGGGGGTCACTGAAGCTTTCTTT. It yields the protein CASSLSQGGVTEAFF.

The chain couples TRBV6-1 to TRBJ1-2; no reliable D call. CDR3 length equals 15 residues. Germline V gene sequence: CDR1 MNHNS, CDR2 SASEGT. V was shortened by 3 bases and J by 0 bases, with 11 bases between the two germline ends. In DNA, the CDR3 is TGTGCCAGCAGTGAGACGAGGGCAGCTAACTATGGCTACACCTTC. Translated: CASSETRAANYGYTF.

This chain joins TRBV6-6 and TRBJ2-7; no clear D. Germline V CDR1 and CDR2: MNHNY, SVGAGI (reference sequence). The CDR3 is 14 amino acids. With 7 bases removed from V and 7 bases from J, the gap between germline ends came to 20 bases. The CDR3 reads CASTPVGFLGEQYF. The DNA for the CDR3 is TGTGCCAGCACCCCAGTAGGTTTTCTGGGAGAGCAGTACTTC.

This clonotype has a handful of counts. This chain uses TRBV6-1 with TRBJ2-5, with 9 positions matching TRBD2. The J call may be faulty, since TRBJ2-7 better matches the DNA end. Per the germline V gene, CDR1 is MNHNS and CDR2 is SASEGT. CDR3 length: 14 residues. CDR3 bases: TGTGCCAGCAGTTCCCGCGGGGGGGCAAGCGAGCAGTACTTC. As protein: CASSSRGGASEQYF.

The chain carries TRBV3-1 and TRBJ2-1, with D perhaps TRBD2 (5 bases). This CDR3 is 18 amino acids long. Trimming removed 1 base at V and 4 bases at J, with 20 bases between. The germline gives CDR1 LGHDT, CDR2 YNNKEL (reference sequence). In DNA form, the CDR3 reads TGTGCCAGCAGCCAAGGATTGGCTAGCCCACGTTCGTACAATGAGCAGTTCTTC. Protein: CASSQGLASPRSYNEQFF.

The chain's CDR3 is CASGGALYEQYF. DNA of the CDR3: TGTGCCAGCGGAGGGGCCCTCTACGAGCAGTACTTC. The chain combines TRBV6-5 with TRBJ2-7; perhaps TRBD2 as D (6 bases). The V gene's germline CDR1 is MNHEY and CDR2 SVGAGI. V lost 8 bases, J lost 3 bases, and 11 bases lay in between. The CDR3 is made up of 12 amino acids.

This clonotype occurred a few times. V and J are TRBV10-3 and TRBJ2-4; D unresolved. The length of the CDR3 is 12 residues. The V gene lost 3 bases and the J gene lost 12 bases, with 12 bases spanning the gap. Per germline, CDR1 ENHRY and CDR2 SYGVKD. The CDR3: CAISEKGEDQYF. In DNA form, the CDR3 reads TGTGCCATCAGTGAAAAGGGTGAGGATCAGTACTTC.

This clonotype has just a few counts. The rearrangement links TRBV6-6 to TRBJ2-4; TRBD2 matches 7 bases. J was trimmed by 6 bases and V by 7 bases; bases with no gene match: 6. Germline assignment: CDR1 MNHNY and CDR2 SVGAGI (reference sequence). The CDR3 totals 13 residues. CDR3 region: CASTEGGRNIQYF. In nucleotides, the CDR3 is TGTGCCAGCACCGAGGGCGGGAGAAACATTCAGTACTTC.

This clonotype was seen only a few times. This chain uses TRBV10-1 with TRBJ2-5, with D unresolved. Trimming stripped 3 bases from V and 0 bases from J, with 2 bases between. The CDR3 spans 12 residues. Germline V CDR1 and CDR2: WNHNN, SYGVQD (reference sequence). The CDR3 region is CASSDDQETQYF. In nucleotides, the CDR3 is TGCGCCAGCAGTGACGACCAAGAGACCCAGTACTTC.

Many counts were recorded for this clonotype. This chain joins TRBV7-2 and TRBJ2-3; TRBD2 matches 9 bases. This CDR3 is built from 17 residues. Germline assignment: CDR1 SGHTA and CDR2 FQGNSA. V shed 4 bases and J 4 bases; nucleotides not matched to a gene: 12. Written as DNA, the CDR3 is TGTGCCAGCAGCTCCCCGTTGGGTAGCGGGGGTGCAGATACGCAGTATTTT. Encoded protein: CASSSPLGSGGADTQYF.

The table lists this clonotype with a few counts. The chain is built from TRBV10-3 and TRBJ2-7; 10 bases fit TRBD2. The CDR3 runs to 14 residues. CDR1 and CDR2 from the germline V gene are ENHRY and SYGVKD. J was trimmed by 0 bases and V by 6 bases; bases with no gene match: 2. The CDR3 DNA reads as TGTGCCATCAGCCGGACTAGCGGCTCCTACGAGCAGTACTTC. This codes for CAISRTSGSYEQYF.

This clonotype was seen a handful of times. The chain is built from TRBV29-1 and TRBJ2-7; no firm D call. V was trimmed by 0 bases and J by 2 bases, leaving 5 bases between them. The length of the CDR3 is 12 residues. From germline, CDR1 is SQVTM and CDR2 ANQGSEA. CDR3 in amino acids: CSVEDSPYEQYF. Written as DNA, the CDR3 is TGCAGCGTTGAAGACAGCCCCTACGAGCAGTACTTC.

This clonotype was detected only a few times. This chain uses TRBV25-1 with TRBJ2-5, with a weak D call TRBD1 (5 bases). Germline-derived CDR1 and CDR2 are MGHDK and SYGVNS. This CDR3 has 14 amino acids. Trimming shortened V by 3 bases and J by 5 bases, and 13 bases separated the two germline ends. Here the CDR3 DNA reads TGTGCCAGCAGTGACCATGGGGCGAGGGAGACCCAGTACTTC. Protein product: CASSDHGARETQYF.

This clonotype was recorded once. The rearrangement joins TRBV29-1 to TRBJ2-7; D unclear. The J call may be in error: the DNA end matches TRBJ2-5 better. The CDR3 contains 13 residues. Per germline, CDR1 SQVTM and CDR2 ANQGSEA. The CDR3 nucleotides are TGCAGCGTTGAAGGTTTTGGAAGAGAGACCCAGTACTTC. This encodes CSVEGFGRETQYF.

This clonotype is a singleton in its sample. DNA of the CDR3: TGTGCCAGCAGCGTTAGCGGGGGGGCTTACAAGCAGTACTTC. Protein product: CASSVSGGAYKQYF. The rearrangement joins TRBV9 to TRBJ2-4; 11 bases map to TRBD2. The ends lost 2 bases at V and 13 bases at J; junction bases unmatched: 8. The V gene's germline CDR1 is SGDLS and CDR2 YYNGEE. This CDR3 region has 14 residues. The whole variable domain, remainder taken from reference TRBV9 and TRBJ2-4, is DSGVTQTPKHLITATGQRVTLRCSPRSGDLSVYWYQQSLDQGLQFLIQYYNGEERAKGNILERFSAQQFPDLHSELNLSSLELGDSALYFCASSVSGGAYKQYFGAGTRLSVL.

The chain carries TRBV28 and TRBJ2-1, with 10 nucleotides matching TRBD2. With 2 bases clipped from V and 3 bases from J, the junction kept 4 bases outside the gene matches. CDR3 length: 16 amino acids. The germline CDR1 and CDR2 sequences are MDHEN and SYDVKM. Here the CDR3 reads CASSLLSGGFYNEQFF. The DNA of the CDR3 is TGTGCCAGCAGTTTACTTAGCGGGGGGTTCTACAATGAGCAGTTCTTC. The full variable domain, rest sourced from reference TRBV28 and TRBJ2-1, is DVKVTQSSRYLVKRTGEKVFLECVQDMDHENMFWYRQDPGLGLRLIYFSYDVKMKEKGDIPEGYSVSREKKERFSLILESASTNQTSMYLCASSLLSGGFYNEQFFGPGTRLTVL.

This clonotype has only a few counts. The chain uses TRBV27 and TRBJ2-3, with no clear D. The germline V gene has CDR1 MNHEY and CDR2 SMNVEV (reference sequence). The CDR3 has 13 residues. The ends were cut back, 2 bases at V and 6 bases at J, with 9 bases in the middle. The CDR3 is CASSLGIRDTQYF. The CDR3 nucleotides are TGTGCCAGCAGTTTAGGTATCAGGGATACGCAGTATTTT.